Included here is one T cell receptor beta chain sequence, with context. TCRdb fed the 5' RACE reads into MiXCR, producing one record per CDR3 protein. The sample yields roughly 130,000 distinct CDR3 sequences, more than 15% seen once. This specimen belongs to a study of T-cell memory formation after mild COVID-19. There are 16 residues in the CDR3. Germline values: CDR1 LNHNV, CDR2 YYDKDF (reference sequence). With 4 bases clipped from V and 3 bases from J, the junction kept 5 bases outside the gene matches. The TCR sequence derives from a man between 18 and 29 years old who had mild COVID-19 (a few samples of this study predate the infection). Cell type and time point are not known. Source material: PBMCs or a T cell subset sorted from them (not recorded which). The J gene is TRBJ1-4, the V gene TRBV15; 10 positions agree with TRBD1. CDR3 in amino acids: CATSTGQGRSNEKLFF. CDR3 sequence (DNA): TGTGCCACCAGCACGGGACAGGGGAGGTCTAATGAAAAACTGTTTTTT.